A selection of T cell receptor beta chains follows, all from one sample in a study of siplizumab effects on memory and regulatory T cells. The repertoire was sequenced with immunoSEQ multiplex PCR; TCRdb's copy has only in-frame clones and lacks some. The sample consists of more than 90,000 clones, roughly 94% of them appearing once. The sequenced sample consisted of non-Treg CD4+ T cells sorted from blood. All receptors come from a human donor in good health. The CDR3 runs from the conserved cysteine through the conserved F or W. Fields, in order: D gene, clone size, J gene, V gene, CDR3 DNA, CDR3 protein. A D gene is named only where the DNA matches it firmly. Clone sizes are given selectively: once, few, many, or a class where the clone is expanded.

D gene: -
clone size: -
J gene: TRBJ2-5
V gene: TRBV18
CDR3 DNA: TGTGCCAGCTCACGGTTATCCGGCCCGCAAGAGACCCAGTACTTC
CDR3 protein: CASSRLSGPQETQYF

D gene: -
clone size: -
J gene: TRBJ1-1
V gene: TRBV15
CDR3 DNA: TGTGCCACCAGCAGAGACCCTGGCAACACTGAAGCTTTCTTT
CDR3 protein: CATSRDPGNTEAFF

D gene: TRBD2
clone size: -
J gene: TRBJ2-7
V gene: TRBV28
CDR3 DNA: TGTGCCAGCAGTACCCGGACTAGCGGTTACGAGCAGTACTTC
CDR3 protein: CASSTRTSGYEQYF

D gene: -
clone size: -
J gene: TRBJ2-7
V gene: TRBV6-5
CDR3 DNA: TGTGCCAGCAGTTACCCCTTCCCCCCCCACGAGCAGTACTTC
CDR3 protein: CASSYPFPPHEQYF

D gene: -
clone size: -
J gene: TRBJ1-4
V gene: TRBV19
CDR3 DNA: TGTGCCAGTAGTCCAGAGTCGGGGACCTATAATGAAAAACTGTTTTTT
CDR3 protein: CASSPESGTYNEKLFF

D gene: TRBD1
clone size: once
J gene: TRBJ2-7
V gene: TRBV5-4
CDR3 DNA: TGTGCCAGCAGCTTGTTCTGGGACAGGGGCTACGAGCAGTACTTC
CDR3 protein: CASSLFWDRGYEQYF

D gene: TRBD1
clone size: -
J gene: TRBJ2-7
V gene: TRBV5-4
CDR3 DNA: TGTGCCAGCAGCACCGGACAGGGGGCGAGGTACGAGCAGTACTTC
CDR3 protein: CASSTGQGARYEQYF

D gene: TRBD2
clone size: -
J gene: TRBJ2-3
V gene: TRBV6-6
CDR3 DNA: TGTGCCAGCAGCGGACTAGCGGGGTCTAGCACAGATACGCAGTATTTT
CDR3 protein: CASSGLAGSSTDTQYF

D gene: -
clone size: few
J gene: TRBJ1-1
V gene: TRBV19
CDR3 DNA: TGTGCCAGTTCAACGGATATGAACACTGAAGCTTTCTTT
CDR3 protein: CASSTDMNTEAFF

D gene: -
clone size: -
J gene: TRBJ2-5
V gene: TRBV18
CDR3 DNA: TGTGCCAGCACCCAGACTTCGGGGGTGACCCAGTACTTC
CDR3 protein: CASTQTSGVTQYF

D gene: -
clone size: -
J gene: TRBJ2-3
V gene: TRBV5-6
CDR3 DNA: TGTGCCAGCAGCGGTCTAGACAGCACAGATACGCAGTATTTT
CDR3 protein: CASSGLDSTDTQYF

D gene: TRBD1
clone size: -
J gene: TRBJ2-3
V gene: TRBV6-5
CDR3 DNA: TGTGCCAGCAGTTACAGGGGGCGCACAGATACGCAGTATTTT
CDR3 protein: CASSYRGRTDTQYF

D gene: -
clone size: -
J gene: TRBJ1-2
V gene: TRBV5-4
CDR3 DNA: TGTGCCAGCAGCTTAGGGGCCCAGGACGGCTACACCTTC
CDR3 protein: CASSLGAQDGYTF

D gene: -
clone size: few
J gene: TRBJ2-7
V gene: TRBV28
CDR3 DNA: TGTGCCAGCAGTTTACGGAGGGAACAGTACTTC
CDR3 protein: CASSLRREQYF

D gene: -
clone size: -
J gene: TRBJ2-6
V gene: TRBV11-2
CDR3 DNA: TGTGCCAGCAGCTCGGGACCGAACTCTGGGGCCAACGTCCTGACTTTC
CDR3 protein: CASSSGPNSGANVLTF

D gene: -
clone size: -
J gene: TRBJ1-1
V gene: TRBV10-2
CDR3 DNA: TGCGCCAGCAGTGAAGGCGGGACAGAAGCTTTCTTT
CDR3 protein: CASSEGGTEAFF

D gene: TRBD1
clone size: -
J gene: TRBJ2-3
V gene: TRBV7-9
CDR3 DNA: TGTGCCAGCAGCCTAAGGGGGCGCAGCACAGATACGCAGTATTTT
CDR3 protein: CASSLRGRSTDTQYF

D gene: TRBD1
clone size: -
J gene: TRBJ2-1
V gene: TRBV2
CDR3 DNA: TGTGCCACAAATACGCAGGGGGTAGGCACCAATGAGCAGTTCTTC
CDR3 protein: CATNTQGVGTNEQFF

D gene: -
clone size: once
J gene: TRBJ1-1
V gene: TRBV6-6
CDR3 DNA: TGTGCCAGCAGTCACCCCGAGAAACGCCGAGCTTTCTTT
CDR3 protein: CASSHPEKRRAFF

D gene: -
clone size: -
J gene: TRBJ2-7
V gene: TRBV28
CDR3 DNA: TGTGCCAGCAGGTCTCTCCGGGACGGCCGAGTCTCCTACGAGCAGTACTTC
CDR3 protein: CASRSLRDGRVSYEQYF

D gene: TRBD2
clone size: -
J gene: TRBJ2-1
V gene: TRBV5-1
CDR3 DNA: TGCGCCAGCAGCCAGGGACTAGCGGGACAGTTCTTC
CDR3 protein: CASSQGLAGQFF

D gene: -
clone size: -
J gene: TRBJ2-2
V gene: TRBV2
CDR3 DNA: TGTGCCAGCAGTGAAGATTGGGTGGTAGGCACCGGGGAGCTGTTTTTT
CDR3 protein: CASSEDWVVGTGELFF

D gene: -
clone size: -
J gene: TRBJ1-1
V gene: TRBV19
CDR3 DNA: TGTGCCAGTAAAGGGCCAAACACTGAAGCTTTCTTT
CDR3 protein: CASKGPNTEAFF

D gene: -
clone size: -
J gene: TRBJ2-2
V gene: TRBV14
CDR3 DNA: TGTGCCAGCAGCCACACGAACCTGGGCACCGGGGAGCTGTTTTTT
CDR3 protein: CASSHTNLGTGELFF

D gene: -
clone size: -
J gene: TRBJ2-7
V gene: TRBV28
CDR3 DNA: TGTGCCAGCAGTTTACCCCATGTGGTCGAGCAGTACTTC
CDR3 protein: CASSLPHVVEQYF

D gene: -
clone size: -
J gene: TRBJ1-1
V gene: TRBV20-1
CDR3 DNA: TGCAGTGCTAGAGCTCGCACTGAAGCTTTCTTT
CDR3 protein: CSARARTEAFF

D gene: -
clone size: -
J gene: TRBJ1-4
V gene: TRBV5-4
CDR3 DNA: TGTGCCAGCAGTCGAGACAGCCAAAATGAAAAACTGTTTTTT
CDR3 protein: CASSRDSQNEKLFF

D gene: -
clone size: -
J gene: TRBJ1-3
V gene: TRBV29-1
CDR3 DNA: TGCAGCGTTGCCGGTGATGGAAACACCATATATTTT
CDR3 protein: CSVAGDGNTIYF

D gene: -
clone size: -
J gene: TRBJ2-4
V gene: TRBV28
CDR3 DNA: TGTGCCAGCGGGGATTCGGACGGAGCGGACGGTACCAAAAACATTCAGTACTTC
CDR3 protein: CASGDSDGADGTKNIQYF

D gene: -
clone size: -
J gene: TRBJ1-5
V gene: TRBV2
CDR3 DNA: TGTGCCAGCAGAGGAGGGGCGGGGTATGGGTGGAGCAATCAGCCCCAGCATTTT
CDR3 protein: CASRGGAGYGWSNQPQHF

D gene: -
clone size: -
J gene: TRBJ1-3
V gene: TRBV28
CDR3 DNA: TGTGCCAGCAGTTTGCAGGCTGGAAACACCATATATTTT
CDR3 protein: CASSLQAGNTIYF

D gene: -
clone size: -
J gene: TRBJ2-7
V gene: TRBV27
CDR3 DNA: TGTGCCAGCAGTTTTCAAGGACAGTCCTACGAGCAGTACTTC
CDR3 protein: CASSFQGQSYEQYF

D gene: -
clone size: -
J gene: TRBJ1-5
V gene: TRBV6-4
CDR3 DNA: TGTGCCAGCAGTGGGGGTAGGGAGGGCCAGCCCCAGCATTTT
CDR3 protein: CASSGGREGQPQHF

D gene: -
clone size: -
J gene: TRBJ2-7
V gene: TRBV27
CDR3 DNA: TGTGCCAGCCGGCTACTAGCAGAGTACTTC
CDR3 protein: CASRLLAEYF

D gene: -
clone size: -
J gene: TRBJ1-2
V gene: TRBV28
CDR3 DNA: TGTGCCAGCAGTTCACTCTGGTTCGGCTACACCTTC
CDR3 protein: CASSSLWFGYTF

D gene: -
clone size: -
J gene: TRBJ2-5
V gene: TRBV5-1
CDR3 DNA: TGCGCCAGCAGCTCTGGACAGTACCAAGAGACCCAGTACTTC
CDR3 protein: CASSSGQYQETQYF

D gene: -
clone size: -
J gene: TRBJ2-6
V gene: TRBV25-1
CDR3 DNA: TGTGCCAGCAGTGAAAGGACGGGGACGCCTGGGGCCAACGTCCTGACTTTC
CDR3 protein: CASSERTGTPGANVLTF

D gene: TRBD1
clone size: -
J gene: TRBJ2-7
V gene: TRBV7-6
CDR3 DNA: TGTGCCAGCAGCCCCCGGACAGGGGGCGTCTACGAGCAGTACTTC
CDR3 protein: CASSPRTGGVYEQYF

D gene: TRBD2
clone size: once
J gene: TRBJ2-1
V gene: TRBV7-2
CDR3 DNA: TGTGCCAGCAGCTTAGGGTTGCTAGCGGGAGTCAATGAGCAGTTCTTC
CDR3 protein: CASSLGLLAGVNEQFF

D gene: -
clone size: -
J gene: TRBJ2-7
V gene: TRBV18
CDR3 DNA: TGTGCCAGCTCGCTTCAAGGGGGACTCCGCGAGCAGTACTTC
CDR3 protein: CASSLQGGLREQYF

D gene: -
clone size: -
J gene: TRBJ1-3
V gene: TRBV7-2
CDR3 DNA: TGTGCCAGCAGCTGGAGCATTAACTCTGGAAACACCATATATTTT
CDR3 protein: CASSWSINSGNTIYF

D gene: -
clone size: -
J gene: TRBJ2-2
V gene: TRBV9
CDR3 DNA: TGTGCCAGCAGCATAGGAAGAGGCGGGGAGCTGTTTTTT
CDR3 protein: CASSIGRGGELFF

D gene: -
clone size: -
J gene: TRBJ1-1
V gene: TRBV19
CDR3 DNA: TGTGCCAGTAGTCCTGGACCCTGGAACACTGAAGCTTTCTTT
CDR3 protein: CASSPGPWNTEAFF

D gene: TRBD1
clone size: -
J gene: TRBJ1-1
V gene: TRBV28
CDR3 DNA: TGTGCCAGCAGAACCGGGACAGGGTTTTTCAACACTGAAGCTTTCTTT
CDR3 protein: CASRTGTGFFNTEAFF

D gene: -
clone size: few
J gene: TRBJ1-1
V gene: TRBV2
CDR3 DNA: TGTGCCAGCAAACCAACAGGAACTTACACTGAAGCTTTCTTT
CDR3 protein: CASKPTGTYTEAFF

D gene: -
clone size: -
J gene: TRBJ1-1
V gene: TRBV28
CDR3 DNA: TGTGCCAGCAGTCCGTCGGGGGCGGTGAACACTGAAGCTTTCTTT
CDR3 protein: CASSPSGAVNTEAFF

D gene: -
clone size: -
J gene: TRBJ2-3
V gene: TRBV27
CDR3 DNA: TGTGCCAGCAGTTTTTGGGTTGGCGATGGCGCGGGATCCACAGATACGCAGTATTTT
CDR3 protein: CASSFWVGDGAGSTDTQYF

D gene: TRBD1
clone size: -
J gene: TRBJ2-5
V gene: TRBV27
CDR3 DNA: TGTGCCAGCAGTTCGACAGGGGAGACCCAGTACTTC
CDR3 protein: CASSSTGETQYF

D gene: -
clone size: -
J gene: TRBJ2-1
V gene: TRBV29-1
CDR3 DNA: TGCAGCGGGGGGGACAGCCTGAACAATGAGCAGTTCTTC
CDR3 protein: CSGGDSLNNEQFF

D gene: -
clone size: -
J gene: TRBJ2-1
V gene: TRBV30
CDR3 DNA: TGTGCCTGGGGGGACACTTTCTCCTACAATGAGCAGTTCTTC
CDR3 protein: CAWGDTFSYNEQFF

D gene: -
clone size: -
J gene: TRBJ2-5
V gene: TRBV5-6
CDR3 DNA: TGTGCCAGCAGCTTTAGGGAGACCCAGTACTTC
CDR3 protein: CASSFRETQYF

D gene: -
clone size: once
J gene: TRBJ2-7
V gene: TRBV28
CDR3 DNA: TGTGCCAGCAGTTTGCCTGCTACCTACGAGCAGTACTTC
CDR3 protein: CASSLPATYEQYF

D gene: -
clone size: -
J gene: TRBJ1-1
V gene: TRBV11-2
CDR3 DNA: TGTGCCAGCAGCTACCTCTTTAGGGCCGCTGAAGCTTTCTTT
CDR3 protein: CASSYLFRAAEAFF

D gene: TRBD2
clone size: -
J gene: TRBJ2-1
V gene: TRBV10-1
CDR3 DNA: TGCGCCAGCAGTGAAACGGGAGGGCCAAACAATGAGCAGTTCTTC
CDR3 protein: CASSETGGPNNEQFF